One T cell receptor (beta chain) is described in this entry. The data belong to a study of PD-1 blockade in classical Hodgkin lymphoma. Every patient relapsed after autologous stem cell transplantation, and brentuximab vedotin exposure varied. Assay used: immunoSEQ multiplex PCR; TCRdb lists only in-frame clones, some missing. The sample comprises 72,000 or so clones, roughly 91% of which are singletons, and more than 6.5% rests with the top ten. The CDR3 totals 16 residues. The V gene's germline CDR1 is LGHNA and CDR2 YSLEER. V dropped 0 bases and J dropped 5; count of bases not matched to a gene: 7.

This clonotype originated in a human donor with classical Hodgkin lymphoma. The material was peripheral blood mononuclear cells (PBMCs), obtained at baseline. The V gene is TRBV4-3, the J gene TRBJ2-1; 7 bases line up with TRBD1. Written as DNA, the CDR3 is TGCGCCAGCAGCCAAGATCGGGGACAGATCAACAATGAGCAGTTCTTC. As protein: CASSQDRGQINNEQFF.